The next 20 T cell receptor beta chains were all read from a single sample in a study of CD8 T cells in ankylosing spondylitis. Overall study results and limits: Among TCR beta sequences, a motif of under ten highly homologous variants appeared characteristic of ankylosing spondylitis blood.

TCRdb fed the 5' RACE reads into MiXCR, producing one record per CDR3 protein. The sample contains over 450,000 distinct CDR3 sequences, about 13% of which appear only once. These receptors have no identified antigens. Input material: blood, either unsorted or a sorted T cell fraction (not recorded which). The origin of the receptors is a male donor with ankylosing spondylitis.

The genes are TRBV18 and TRBJ2-1; TRBD2 is a possible D gene (5 bases). Germline CDR1 reads KGHSH; CDR2 reads LQKENI. The CDR3 runs to 14 residues. V was clipped by 1 base and J by 7 bases, with 11 bases between them. CDR3 protein: CASSPRGFWNEQFF. The CDR3 DNA follows: TGTGCCAGCTCACCACGAGGGTTCTGGAATGAGCAGTTCTTC.

CDR3 nucleotides: TGCGCCAGCAGCGCTACAGGCGCTCCTTATCAGCCCCAGCATTTT. This sequence encodes CASSATGAPYQPQHF. This sequence joins TRBV5-1 and TRBJ1-5; TRBD1 might be the D (5 bases). Germline V gene sequence: CDR1 SGHRS, CDR2 YFSETQ. The length of the CDR3 is 15 residues. The ends were cut back, 4 bases at V and 5 bases at J, with 16 bases in the middle.

As regards this clonotype: Germline and junction disagree at one end, which may indicate a read error. The chain couples TRBV12-3 or TRBV12-4 to TRBJ1-1, with 10 bases that match TRBD1. CDR3 length: 18 amino acids. As DNA, the CDR3 is TGTGCCTGCAGAAGACTGACAGGGGGCCCAGGGAAGGACACTGAAGCTTTCTTT. As protein: CACRRLTGGPGKDTEAFF.

This chain uses TRBV7-2 with TRBJ2-5; TRBD2 matches at 11 bases. The germline gives CDR1 SGHTA, CDR2 FQGNSA. The CDR3 consists of 15 residues. Losses at the gene ends were 5 bases for V and 5 bases for J; bases not matched to a gene: 7. CDR3 loop: CASSQLAGGLETQYF. The CDR3 DNA sequence: TGTGCCAGCAGCCAATTAGCGGGAGGGCTGGAGACCCAGTACTTC.

The chain couples TRBV6-5 to TRBJ2-1, with TRBD2 matching 10 bases. In germline, CDR1 is MNHEY, CDR2 SVGAGI. This CDR3 contains 18 residues. After removal of 4 bases from V and 1 base from J, the junction contained 10 bases not matched to a gene. DNA for the CDR3: TGTGCCAGCAGTTCCACCATTAGCGGGAGGAGATCCTACAATGAGCAGTTCTTC. Translating it yields CASSSTISGRRSYNEQFF.

The sample holds many counts of this clonotype. The V call is TRBV12-3 or TRBV12-4, the J call TRBJ2-5; 8 nucleotides agree with TRBD1. The V segment lost 5 bases and the J segment 5 bases; nucleotides outside the gene matches: 7. The CDR3 totals 14 residues. The CDR3 spells CASSRDRLGETQYF. The CDR3 bases are TGTGCCAGCAGTCGGGACAGGCTGGGGGAGACCCAGTACTTC.

This clonotype showed up just once. A much larger clone sits a single nucleotide away, making a read error possible. The CDR3 does not end in the conserved phenylalanine or tryptophan, so this is likely a read error. The chain combines TRBV7-2 with TRBJ2-7; D remains ambiguous. Germline V gene lookup returns CDR1 SGHTA and CDR2 FQGNSA. CDR3 length: 15 residues. V lost 1 base and J 0 bases, leaving 10 bases between the germline ends. The CDR3 sequence: CASSLVVLSSYEQYL. In DNA form, the CDR3 reads TGTGCCAGCAGCTTAGTGGTTCTGAGCTCCTACGAGCAGTACCTC.

This clonotype appeared a few times. The chain links TRBV6-2 or TRBV6-3 to TRBJ2-1; D not certain. The CDR3 has 13 residues. V lost 6 bases to trimming and J lost 0 bases, with 6 bases between them. CDR1 is MNHEY, CDR2 SVGEGT, per germline. CDR3: CASSKSSYNEQFF. In nucleotides, the CDR3 is TGTGCCAGCAGCAAAAGCTCCTACAATGAGCAGTTCTTC.

This clonotype came up many times. The rearrangement joins TRBV12-3 or TRBV12-4 to TRBJ1-4, with D perhaps matching TRBD1 (6 bases). CDR3 length: 15 residues. V was pared by 6 bases and J by 3 bases, with 14 bases between. The CDR3 spells CASRWTAGANEKLFF. The DNA of the CDR3 is TGTGCCAGCAGATGGACAGCGGGAGCTAATGAAAAACTGTTTTTT.

The rearrangement links TRBV5-1 to TRBJ1-2; TRBD1 might be the D (5 bases). Germline CDR1 reads SGHRS; CDR2 reads YFSETQ. This CDR3 spans 11 amino acids. The V gene lost 4 bases and the J gene lost 6 bases, with 7 bases spanning the gap. The CDR3 DNA follows: TGCGCCAGCAGCCGGGGGGATGGCTACACCTTC. Translation: CASSRGDGYTF.

This clonotype showed up just a few times. The V and J genes are TRBV15 and TRBJ2-1; D is uncertain. The CDR3 is made up of 14 amino acids. The germline gives CDR1 LNHNV, CDR2 YYDKDF (reference sequence). Trimming left V 4 bases short and J 15 bases short, with 22 bases between. CDR3 DNA: TGTGCCACCAGCACAGACTCCACTTCGGGCACACGGTTCTTC. Translated: CATSTDSTSGTRFF.

CDR3 loop: CATRRASGPYEQYV. The CDR3 DNA is TGTGCCACTCGCCGCGCTAGCGGGCCCTACGAGCAGTACGTC. The V gene is TRBV27, the J gene TRBJ2-7; 8 nucleotides match TRBD2. CDR1 and CDR2 (germline): MNHEY, SMNVEV (reference sequence). The V segment lost 10 bases and the J segment 2 bases; nucleotides outside the gene matches: 10. This CDR3 has 14 amino acids.

This clonotype was counted at least ten times. This chain connects TRBV20-1 to TRBJ2-3, with D tentatively TRBD2 (6 bases). Germline V CDR1 and CDR2: DFQATT, SNEGSKA (reference sequence). V was clipped by 4 bases and J by 3 bases, with 20 bases between them. The CDR3 extends over 16 amino acids. CDR3 DNA: TGCAGTGCTACCCCCGGGACTTCAATCGGGACAGATACGCAGTATTTT. Translation gives CSATPGTSIGTDTQYF.

A few counts support this clonotype. The V gene is TRBV20-1, the J gene TRBJ2-1; D not resolved. The CDR3 spans 14 residues. The V end lost 1 base, the J end lost 3 bases, and 10 bases lay between the germline ends. Germline values: CDR1 DFQATT, CDR2 SNEGSKA (reference sequence). The CDR3 sequence: CSARGRRLYNEQFF. The CDR3 nucleotides read TGCAGTGCTAGAGGGCGGAGACTCTACAATGAGCAGTTCTTC.

This chain uses TRBV10-2 with TRBJ2-7, with 11 nucleotides matching TRBD2. Germline trimming cut 5 bases from V and 3 bases from J; bases unmatched to any gene: 3. Germline CDR1 WSHSY, CDR2 SAAADI. There are 14 residues in the CDR3. The CDR3 loop reads CASSLTSGNYEQYF. The CDR3 DNA sequence: TGCGCCAGCAGTTTGACTAGCGGGAACTACGAGCAGTACTTC.

J is TRBJ1-2 and V is TRBV4-2; no firm D call. The CDR3 has 16 residues. Germline V gene sequence: CDR1 LGHNA, CDR2 YNFKEQ. V was cut by 2 bases and J by 0 bases, with 13 bases left in between. The CDR3 DNA reads TGTGCCAGCAGCCAACAAACCGGGATAACTAACTATGGCTACACCTTC. The encoded protein is CASSQQTGITNYGYTF.

This sequence joins TRBV20-1 and TRBJ2-7; 10 nucleotides agree with TRBD2. The J segment lost 3 bases and the V segment lost 5 bases, leaving 4 bases of the junction unmatched. Germline CDR1 DFQATT, CDR2 SNEGSKA (reference sequence). The CDR3 has 13 residues. The CDR3 bases are TGCAGTGCTCTTAGCGGGGGGTACTACGAGCAGTACTTC. This gives the protein CSALSGGYYEQYF.

V is TRBV18 and J is TRBJ1-1; TRBD1 agrees at 7 bases. Per the germline V gene, CDR1 is KGHSH and CDR2 is LQKENI. J was trimmed by 6 bases and V by 6 bases; bases with no gene match: 7. The CDR3 spans 13 residues. CDR3 region: CASSSDREAEAFF. The CDR3 DNA reads TGTGCCAGCTCTTCCGACAGGGAGGCTGAAGCTTTCTTT.

This clonotype came up a few times. This sequence joins TRBV5-1 and TRBJ2-3; tentative D call: TRBD2 (6 bases). This CDR3 region has 13 residues. Germline V gene lookup returns CDR1 SGHRS and CDR2 YFSETQ. Trimming removed 1 base at V and 7 bases at J, with 10 bases between. CDR3: CASSLQEGNTQYF. The CDR3 nucleotides are TGCGCCAGCAGCTTGCAGGAGGGGAATACGCAGTATTTT.

This clonotype came up a few times. The gene calls are TRBV5-1 and TRBJ1-2; D is undetermined. The CDR3 consists of 13 residues. Deletions cut 4 bases from V and 5 bases from J, with 12 bases between. The V gene's germline CDR1 is SGHRS and CDR2 YFSETQ. The CDR3 nucleotides read TGCGCCAGCAGCCTCGGACGGTTTTATGGCTACACCTTC. Amino acids: CASSLGRFYGYTF.